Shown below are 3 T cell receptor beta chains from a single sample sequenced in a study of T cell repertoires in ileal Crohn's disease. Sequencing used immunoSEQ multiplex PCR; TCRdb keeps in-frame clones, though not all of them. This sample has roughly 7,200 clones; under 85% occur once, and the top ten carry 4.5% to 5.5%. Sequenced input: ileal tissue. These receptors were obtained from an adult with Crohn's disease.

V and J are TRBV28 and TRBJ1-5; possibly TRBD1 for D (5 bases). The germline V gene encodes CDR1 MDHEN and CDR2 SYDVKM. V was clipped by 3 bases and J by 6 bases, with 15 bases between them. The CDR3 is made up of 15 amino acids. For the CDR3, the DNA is TGTGCCAGCAGTTTTGGGGGTGGGGGGAGTCAGCCCCAGCATTTT. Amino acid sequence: CASSFGGGGSQPQHF.

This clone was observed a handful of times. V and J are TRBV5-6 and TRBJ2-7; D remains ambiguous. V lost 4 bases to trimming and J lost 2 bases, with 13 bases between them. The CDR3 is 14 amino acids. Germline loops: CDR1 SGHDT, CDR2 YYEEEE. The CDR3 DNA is TGTGCCAGCAGCCGTGGATACTACCCCTACGAGCAGTACTTC. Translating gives CASSRGYYPYEQYF.

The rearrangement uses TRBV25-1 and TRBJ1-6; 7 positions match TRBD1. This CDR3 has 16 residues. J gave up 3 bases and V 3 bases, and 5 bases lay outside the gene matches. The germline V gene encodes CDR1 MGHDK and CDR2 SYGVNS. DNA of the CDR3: TGTGCCAGCAGTGATGGGCAGGGGGTCTATAATTCACCCCTCCACTTT. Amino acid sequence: CASSDGQGVYNSPLHF.